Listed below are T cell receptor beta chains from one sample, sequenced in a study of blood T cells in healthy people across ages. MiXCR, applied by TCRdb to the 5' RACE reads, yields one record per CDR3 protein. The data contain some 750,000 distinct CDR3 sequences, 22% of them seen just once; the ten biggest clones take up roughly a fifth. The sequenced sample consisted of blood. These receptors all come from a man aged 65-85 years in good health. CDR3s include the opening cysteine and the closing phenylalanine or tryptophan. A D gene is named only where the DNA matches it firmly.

cdr3_aa: CASSAFGTRSDTQYF
cdr3_length: 15
j_call: TRBJ2-3
d_call: TRBD2
v_call: TRBV5-1

cdr3_aa: CASSKIRGNAKNIQYF
cdr3_length: 16
j_call: TRBJ2-4
d_call: NA
v_call: TRBV21-1

cdr3_aa: CASSPGPGRETQYF
cdr3_length: 14
j_call: TRBJ2-5
d_call: NA
v_call: TRBV18

cdr3_aa: CASSLGGPGKLFF
cdr3_length: 13
j_call: TRBJ1-4
d_call: NA
v_call: TRBV7-8

cdr3_aa: CASTSDSAKYYGYTF
cdr3_length: 15
j_call: TRBJ1-2
d_call: NA
v_call: TRBV28

cdr3_aa: CASSGRVVAYNEQFF
cdr3_length: 15
j_call: TRBJ2-1
d_call: NA
v_call: TRBV28

cdr3_aa: CASSLVSGPNQPQHF
cdr3_length: 15
j_call: TRBJ1-5
d_call: NA
v_call: TRBV5-1

cdr3_aa: CASSLDGDVRYYGYTF
cdr3_length: 16
j_call: TRBJ1-2
d_call: NA
v_call: TRBV5-1

cdr3_aa: CASSPSRTPGFGYTF
cdr3_length: 15
j_call: TRBJ1-2
d_call: NA
v_call: TRBV18

cdr3_aa: CASSKPWQAREKSEQYF
cdr3_length: 17
j_call: TRBJ2-7
d_call: NA
v_call: TRBV21-1

cdr3_aa: CASQGGQSTDTQYF
cdr3_length: 14
j_call: TRBJ2-3
d_call: NA
v_call: TRBV6-6

cdr3_aa: CASSLEGGNTIYF
cdr3_length: 13
j_call: TRBJ1-3
d_call: NA
v_call: TRBV7-9

cdr3_aa: CASSLLRGPDTQYF
cdr3_length: 14
j_call: TRBJ2-3
d_call: NA
v_call: TRBV11-2

cdr3_aa: CASSFRGGSNQPQHF
cdr3_length: 15
j_call: TRBJ1-5
d_call: NA
v_call: TRBV12-3/TRBV12-4

cdr3_aa: CASNQPLMGPNYGYTF
cdr3_length: 16
j_call: TRBJ1-2
d_call: NA
v_call: TRBV16

cdr3_aa: CASSLARGKQFF
cdr3_length: 12
j_call: TRBJ2-1
d_call: NA
v_call: TRBV12-3/TRBV12-4

cdr3_aa: CASRITLAGGPSGELFF
cdr3_length: 17
j_call: TRBJ2-2
d_call: TRBD2
v_call: TRBV6-6

cdr3_aa: CASSLVSQGIFGEKLFF
cdr3_length: 17
j_call: TRBJ1-4
d_call: NA
v_call: TRBV5-1

cdr3_aa: CASSGRTSGRYEQYF
cdr3_length: 15
j_call: NA
d_call: TRBD2
v_call: TRBV7-9

cdr3_aa: CASTPYGDTQYF
cdr3_length: 12
j_call: TRBJ2-3
d_call: NA
v_call: TRBV12-3/TRBV12-4

cdr3_aa: CSARLNGRAFQFF
cdr3_length: 13
j_call: NA
d_call: TRBD2
v_call: TRBV20-1

cdr3_aa: CASSFGQGSYGYTF
cdr3_length: 14
j_call: TRBJ1-2
d_call: TRBD1
v_call: TRBV7-9

cdr3_aa: CASSQDRRSEETQYF
cdr3_length: 15
j_call: TRBJ2-5
d_call: NA
v_call: TRBV3-1

cdr3_aa: CSTTGFPRDTQYF
cdr3_length: 13
j_call: TRBJ2-3
d_call: NA
v_call: TRBV29-1

cdr3_aa: CASSPRLGPSTDTQYF
cdr3_length: 16
j_call: TRBJ2-3
d_call: NA
v_call: TRBV7-2

cdr3_aa: CASSFEGGNTGELFF
cdr3_length: 15
j_call: TRBJ2-2
d_call: NA
v_call: TRBV7-2

cdr3_aa: CASKGNEQFF
cdr3_length: 10
j_call: TRBJ2-1
d_call: NA
v_call: TRBV2

cdr3_aa: CASSESFFGAANEQFF
cdr3_length: 16
j_call: NA
d_call: NA
v_call: TRBV2

cdr3_aa: CASSSYTNYGYTF
cdr3_length: 13
j_call: TRBJ1-2
d_call: NA
v_call: TRBV12-3/TRBV12-4

cdr3_aa: CASIMTNSREQFF
cdr3_length: 13
j_call: NA
d_call: NA
v_call: TRBV28

cdr3_aa: CASSSVRQGTRGAFF
cdr3_length: 15
j_call: TRBJ1-1
d_call: TRBD1
v_call: TRBV6-2/TRBV6-3

cdr3_aa: CSAPIGWSTDTQYF
cdr3_length: 14
j_call: TRBJ2-3
d_call: NA
v_call: TRBV20-1

cdr3_aa: CASSPNRVRHGYTF
cdr3_length: 14
j_call: TRBJ1-2
d_call: NA
v_call: TRBV11-2

cdr3_aa: CASRTSGREQFF
cdr3_length: 12
j_call: TRBJ2-1
d_call: NA
v_call: TRBV28

cdr3_aa: CASSQELDRGTEAFF
cdr3_length: 15
j_call: TRBJ1-1
d_call: TRBD1
v_call: TRBV7-2

cdr3_aa: CASRWEGDGYTF
cdr3_length: 12
j_call: TRBJ1-2
d_call: NA
v_call: TRBV2

cdr3_aa: CASSFGMENTEAFF
cdr3_length: 14
j_call: TRBJ1-1
d_call: NA
v_call: TRBV7-9

cdr3_aa: CASRFYVLNTEAFF
cdr3_length: 14
j_call: TRBJ1-1
d_call: NA
v_call: TRBV6-2/TRBV6-3

cdr3_aa: CASSDRDSSNQPQHF
cdr3_length: 15
j_call: TRBJ1-5
d_call: NA
v_call: TRBV12-3/TRBV12-4